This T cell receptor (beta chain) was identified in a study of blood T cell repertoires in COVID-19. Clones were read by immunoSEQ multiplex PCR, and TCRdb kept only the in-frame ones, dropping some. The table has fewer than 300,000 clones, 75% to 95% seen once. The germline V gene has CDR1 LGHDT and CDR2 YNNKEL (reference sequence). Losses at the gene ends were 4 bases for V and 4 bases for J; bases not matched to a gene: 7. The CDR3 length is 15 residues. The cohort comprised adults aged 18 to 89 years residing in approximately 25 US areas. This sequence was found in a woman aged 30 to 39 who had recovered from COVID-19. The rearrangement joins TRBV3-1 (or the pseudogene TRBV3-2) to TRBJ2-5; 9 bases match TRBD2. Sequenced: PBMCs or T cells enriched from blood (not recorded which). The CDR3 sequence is CASSLLAGRRETQYF. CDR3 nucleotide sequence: TGTGCCAGCAGCCTACTAGCGGGCCGGAGAGAGACCCAGTACTTC.